The 26 T cell receptor beta chains given below trace back to one sample, sequenced in a study of cytomegalovirus exposure and HLA in healthy donors. Researchers ran the PCR with 60 Vbeta and 13 Jbeta primers. The data were produced by immunoSEQ multiplex PCR, yet TCRdb's version contains in-frame clones alone and is incomplete. In the table there are approximately 81,000 clones, around four fifths of which are singletons. The sequenced sample consisted of PBMCs. The receptors originated from a man in his fifties in good health and CMV-seropositive.

The gene calls are TRBV5-6 and TRBJ1-2; the D gene is possibly TRBD1 (5 bases). V gave up 2 bases and J gave up 3 bases, with 17 bases separating them. Looked up from germline, CDR1 is SGHDT and CDR2 is YYEEEE. CDR3 length: 16 residues. The chain's CDR3 is CASSFLPLQGDYGYTF. The CDR3 DNA follows: TGTGCCAGCAGCTTTCTACCGCTCCAAGGGGACTATGGCTACACCTTC.

This clone was seen more than once but under ten times. The chain links TRBV6-4 to TRBJ2-2, with 12 bases identical to TRBD2. The CDR3 runs to 15 residues. V shed 6 bases, J shed 5 bases, and the junction held 4 bases outside the gene matches. Germline V gene data show CDR1 as MRHNA and CDR2 as SNTAGT. CDR3 loop: CASSQLAGGTGELFF. For the CDR3, the DNA is TGTGCCAGCAGCCAACTAGCGGGAGGTACCGGGGAGCTGTTTTTT.

This clone was picked up a small number of times. The chain combines TRBV6-5 with TRBJ2-2; TRBD1 matches 9 bases. The CDR3 length is 15 residues. V shed 5 bases, J shed 6 bases, and the junction held 7 bases outside the gene matches. Germline CDR1 is MNHEY and CDR2 is SVGAGI. In nucleotides, the CDR3 is TGTGCCAGCAGTCCCCGGACAGGGGTTTCCGGGGAGCTGTTTTTT. Encoded protein: CASSPRTGVSGELFF.

The chain employs TRBV5-6 and TRBJ1-1; maybe TRBD1 (6 bases). Germline CDR1 SGHDT, CDR2 YYEEEE. This CDR3 spans 14 amino acids. Trimming pared 4 bases from V and 2 bases from J, leaving 12 bases between. For the CDR3, the DNA is TGTGCCAGCAGCCACAGGGCATATAACACTGAAGCTTTCTTT. Amino acid sequence: CASSHRAYNTEAFF.

The chain's CDR3 is CASSKNRGPSYGYTF. Here the CDR3 DNA reads TGTGCCAGCAGTAAGAACAGGGGGCCCTCCTATGGCTACACCTTC. The V call is TRBV6-5, the J call TRBJ1-2; TRBD1 matches at 9 bases. The V segment lost 5 bases and the J segment 4 bases; nucleotides outside the gene matches: 8. The V gene's germline CDR1 is MNHEY and CDR2 SVGAGI. This CDR3 region has 15 residues.

In DNA, the CDR3 is TGTGCCAGCAGCCCAGATGGACTAGCGGGAGCCCTTAACTCCTACAATGAGCAGTTCTTC. It specifies CASSPDGLAGALNSYNEQFF. The chain recombines TRBV7-3 with TRBJ2-1; 13 positions match TRBD2. The germline V gene encodes CDR1 SGHTA and CDR2 FQGTGA. The V and J ends lost 5 bases and 0 bases, in that order; junction bases with no gene match: 13. The CDR3 length is 20 residues.

This clone was found a few times. The CDR3 loop is CASSQDPAGAYEQYF. The CDR3 coding sequence is TGCGCCAGCAGCCAAGACCCGGCAGGGGCCTACGAGCAGTACTTC. The gene calls are TRBV4-1 and TRBJ2-7; D may be TRBD1 (6 bases). CDR3 size: 15 residues. Germline CDR1 is MGHRA and CDR2 is YSYEKL. With 0 bases removed from V and 2 bases from J, the gap between germline ends came to 11 bases.

This clone was detected many times. The chain combines TRBV2 with TRBJ2-3; D not resolved. Germline CDR1 SNHLY, CDR2 FYNNEI. The CDR3 has 11 residues. Between the trimmed V and J ends, which lost 2 bases and 6 bases, there was a span of 3 bases. The CDR3 spells CASSERDTQYF. DNA for the CDR3: TGTGCCAGCAGTGAACGGGATACGCAGTATTTT.

There are a few counts of this clone. The J gene is TRBJ1-1, the V gene TRBV10-3; TRBD1 matches 8 bases. The CDR3 is made up of 15 amino acids. Germline CDR1 is ENHRY and CDR2 is SYGVKD. The J segment lost 5 bases and the V segment lost 4 bases, leaving 9 bases of the junction unmatched. The CDR3 DNA sequence: TGTGCCATCAGTGGTGGGGGCAGGGGGCGAACTGAAGCTTTCTTT. It is translated as CAISGGGRGRTEAFF.

In this sample, this clone turned up once. Relative to the germline gene, one junction end is altered; a read error may explain this. The V call is TRBV7-9, the J call TRBJ2-2, with a weak D call TRBD1 (5 bases). This CDR3 is built from 13 residues. The germline V gene has CDR1 SEHNR and CDR2 FQNEAQ (reference sequence). This CDR3 reads CSSSYGHLGELFF. CDR3 bases: TGTTCCAGCAGCTATGGACACCTCGGGGAGCTGTTTTTT.

The chain is built from TRBV11-2 and TRBJ1-2; no firm D call. V lost 1 base, J lost 3 bases, and 12 bases lay in between. The CDR3 is 15 residues long. The V gene's germline CDR1 is SGHAT and CDR2 FQNNGV. The CDR3 DNA sequence: TGTGCCAGCAGCTTAGTGGGCGCCGGGGACTATGGCTACACCTTC. It translates to CASSLVGAGDYGYTF.

The chain employs TRBV10-1 and TRBJ2-7, with D uncertain. From germline, CDR1 is WNHNN and CDR2 SYGVQD (reference sequence). Trimming removed 3 bases at V and 6 bases at J, with 15 bases between. CDR3 length: 14 amino acids. The CDR3 reads CASSETRQRSEQYF. The DNA of the CDR3 is TGCGCCAGCAGTGAAACGCGGCAACGGTCCGAGCAGTACTTC.

Regarding this clone: The junction departs from germline at one end; a sequencing error may be responsible. The DNA of the CDR3 is TGTGCCAGCAGTAATCTAGTTACTAACACTGGGGAGCTGTTTTTT. Translating it yields CASSNLVTNTGELFF. The J gene is TRBJ2-2, the V gene TRBV27; D ambiguous. CDR3 length: 15 amino acids. Per the germline V gene, CDR1 is MNHEY and CDR2 is SMNVEV (reference sequence).

The rearrangement links TRBV7-2 to TRBJ1-6; unclear D gene. The CDR3 has 17 residues. V was shortened by 5 bases and J by 0 bases, with 14 bases between the two germline ends. The germline CDR1 and CDR2 sequences are SGHTA and FQGNSA. This chain's CDR3 is CASSQPILSSYNSPLHF. CDR3 sequence (DNA): TGTGCCAGCAGCCAACCCATCCTGAGCTCCTATAATTCACCCCTCCACTTT.

The rearrangement uses TRBV7-9 and TRBJ2-7; 9 bases match TRBD1. The V gene's germline CDR1 is SEHNR and CDR2 FQNEAQ (reference sequence). This CDR3 comprises 14 residues. Trimming took 1 base from V and 6 from J; bases not matched to a gene: 4. CDR3 protein: CASSLGTGEAEQYF. In nucleotides, the CDR3 is TGTGCCAGCAGCTTAGGGACAGGGGAGGCCGAGCAGTACTTC.

CDR3 in DNA: TGTGCCAGCAGCTTGACGTGGGCGGGAGGGGGCGAGCAGTACTTC. Protein product: CASSLTWAGGGEQYF. The V and J genes are TRBV5-5 and TRBJ2-7; 9 bases are shared with TRBD2. The CDR3 runs to 15 residues. Germline V gene sequence: CDR1 SGHKS, CDR2 YYEKEE (reference sequence). Trimming took 1 base from V and 6 from J; bases not matched to a gene: 8.

In the case of this clone: Relative to the germline gene, one junction end is altered; a read error may explain this. This chain links TRBV15 with TRBJ2-6; possibly TRBD1 for D (8 bases). The CDR3 sequence is 19 residues long. Germline V gives CDR1 LNHNV, CDR2 YYDKDF (reference sequence). The CDR3 protein is CATSRVGTGLTGRANGLTF. The CDR3 coding sequence is TGTGCCACCAGCAGAGTTGGGACAGGCCTTACTGGGAGGGCCAACGGCCTGACTTTC.

Concerning this clone itself: One end of the junction fails to match germline, which may point to a read error. At the DNA level, this CDR3 is encoded by other sequences in the same sample as well. The V and J genes are TRBV12-5 and TRBJ1-5; tentative D call: TRBD1 (5 bases). This CDR3 has 13 amino acids. Germline loops: CDR1 LGHNT, CDR2 FRNRAP. The CDR3 DNA reads as TGTGCCAGTGGTTTGGTGCTCGACAGTCCCCAGCATTTT. It is translated as CASGLVLDSPQHF.

The J gene is TRBJ1-5, the V gene TRBV19, with TRBD1 matching 7 bases. Germline V lookup: CDR1 LNHDA, CDR2 SQIVND (reference sequence). The CDR3 covers 13 residues. The V segment lost 6 bases and the J segment 3 bases; nucleotides outside the gene matches: 2. The CDR3 spells CASRQGYNQPQHF. The CDR3 coding sequence is TGTGCCAGTAGACAGGGGTACAATCAGCCCCAGCATTTT.

This clone was recorded a few times. The V call is TRBV25-1, the J call TRBJ1-1; TRBD1 agrees at 9 bases. The CDR3 totals 16 residues. With 0 bases clipped from V and 7 bases from J, the junction kept 9 bases outside the gene matches. Germline-derived CDR1 and CDR2 are MGHDK and SYGVNS. The CDR3 spells CASSEYVRDRESEAFF. The CDR3 region has the DNA TGTGCCAGCAGTGAATACGTCCGGGACAGGGAAAGTGAAGCTTTCTTT.

The chain employs TRBV10-3 and TRBJ2-7, with D perhaps matching TRBD1 (6 bases). The CDR3 has 14 residues. V was pared by 4 bases and J by 7 bases, with 17 bases between. CDR1 and CDR2 from the germline V gene are ENHRY and SYGVKD. In nucleotides, the CDR3 is TGTGCCATCAGTGCCCGGGACACGGGCGGGGAGCAGTACTTC. Amino acids: CAISARDTGGEQYF.

The rearrangement uses TRBV29-1 and TRBJ2-7; 9 bases line up with TRBD1. The V segment lost 5 bases and the J segment 0 bases; nucleotides outside the gene matches: 2. The CDR3 loop spans 13 amino acids. CDR1 and CDR2 from the germline V gene are SQVTM and ANQGSEA. In DNA, the CDR3 is TGCAGCGTTCTGACAGGGGGCTCCTACGAGCAGTACTTC. Translation gives CSVLTGGSYEQYF.

The rearrangement joins TRBV5-4 to TRBJ2-7; D is ambiguous. This CDR3 comprises 14 residues. Between the trimmed V and J ends, which lost 3 bases and 1 base, there was a span of 11 bases. The germline V gene has CDR1 SGHNT and CDR2 YYREEE (reference sequence). The CDR3 spells CASSYAAQSYEQYF. In DNA, the CDR3 is TGTGCCAGCAGCTACGCGGCCCAGTCCTACGAGCAGTACTTC. Supplemented by reference TRBV5-4 and TRBJ2-7, the full variable domain reads ETGVTQSPTHLIKTRGQQVTLRCSSQSGHNTVSWYQQALGQGPQFIFQYYREEENGRGNFPPRFSGLQFPNYSSELNVNALELDDSALYLCASSYAAQSYEQYFGPGTRLTVT.

About this clone itself: Other DNA sequences in the same sample also yield this CDR3. This chain connects TRBV7-8 to TRBJ1-2; D possibly corresponds to TRBD1 (6 bases). CDR3 length: 13 residues. Trimming cost V 4 bases and J 8 bases, with 14 bases left between them. Germline CDR1 reads SGHVS; CDR2 reads FQNEAQ. For the CDR3, the DNA is TGTGCCAGCAGCTCCCGGACAGTGGAGGGCTACACCTTC. As protein: CASSSRTVEGYTF.

J is TRBJ1-5 and V is TRBV19; D unclear. The CDR3 totals 15 residues. Germline CDR1 and CDR2: LNHDA and SQIVND (reference sequence). The V end lost 3 bases, the J end lost 0 bases, and 9 bases lay between the germline ends. CDR3 residues: CASSITAYSNQPQHF. CDR3 in DNA: TGTGCCAGTAGTATCACAGCTTATAGCAATCAGCCCCAGCATTTT.

The V gene is TRBV6-5, the J gene TRBJ2-3; 9 nucleotides align to TRBD1. The germline V gene has CDR1 MNHEY and CDR2 SVGAGI. The CDR3 is made up of 15 amino acids. The junction had 4 bases not matched to a gene; V was cut back by 2 bases and J by 4 bases. The CDR3 region is CASSYGDRAPDTQYF. The CDR3 DNA reads TGTGCCAGCAGTTACGGGGACAGGGCGCCAGATACGCAGTATTTT.